Below, 28 T cell receptor beta chains from the same sample are listed, as sequenced in a study of response to subunit inactivated influenza vaccine. From the RT-PCR reads, TCRdb called clonotypes with MiXCR, one entry per CDR3 protein. The sample lists over 750,000 distinct CDR3 sequences, approximately 21% seen once, with roughly 10% in the top ten. The material was PBMCs from blood, obtained more than 4 days after vaccination. These receptors originate from a man aged 45 to 65 who received an inactivated influenza vaccine.

Ten or more counts support this clonotype. V and J are TRBV5-1 and TRBJ2-6; 13 positions match TRBD2. V was pared by 3 bases and J by 2 bases, with 2 bases of the junction left unmatched. CDR3 length: 17 residues. Germline V gene sequence: CDR1 SGHRS, CDR2 YFSETQ. As DNA, the CDR3 is TGCGCCAGCAGCTCCGGGACTAGCGGGGCTGGGGCCAACGTCCTGACTTTC. It translates to CASSSGTSGAGANVLTF.

The chain joins TRBV20-1 to TRBJ2-7, with TRBD2 matching over 12 bases. The CDR3 length is 16 residues. V lost 4 bases, J lost 3 bases, and 10 bases stayed unmatched. The germline CDR1 and CDR2 sequences are DFQATT and SNEGSKA (reference sequence). The CDR3 DNA reads as TGCAGTGCTACTCTAGCGGGAGGGCGGGGGTACTACGAGCAGTACTTC. It specifies CSATLAGGRGYYEQYF.

The chain has TRBV20-1 and TRBJ2-6; 11 nucleotides align to TRBD2. Trimming took 3 bases from V and 0 from J; bases not matched to a gene: 4. The germline V gene has CDR1 DFQATT and CDR2 SNEGSKA (reference sequence). The CDR3 extends over 17 amino acids. The CDR3 DNA is TGCAGTGCTAGCGGTAGCGGGAGGGTCTCTGGGGCCAACGTCCTGACTTTC. Its translation is CSASGSGRVSGANVLTF.

V and J are TRBV11-2 and TRBJ2-3, with 7 bases lining up with TRBD2. The ends lost 5 bases at V and 0 bases at J; junction bases unmatched: 5. This CDR3 has 15 residues. Germline CDR1 is SGHAT and CDR2 is FQNNGV. DNA of the CDR3: TGTGCCAGCAGCCCGCGACTAGCAAGCACAGATACGCAGTATTTT. Translation gives CASSPRLASTDTQYF.

This clonotype was recorded at least ten times. The chain combines TRBV12-3 or TRBV12-4 with TRBJ2-1; 8 nucleotides match TRBD2. CDR3 length: 14 amino acids. With 4 bases clipped from V and 9 bases from J, the junction kept 8 bases outside the gene matches. The CDR3 spells CASSSQTSVGEQFF. CDR3 in DNA: TGTGCCAGCAGTTCCCAGACTAGCGTCGGTGAGCAGTTCTTC.

This clonotype was counted between two and nine times. The chain joins TRBV5-6 to TRBJ2-3; D not certain. Germline V CDR1 and CDR2: SGHDT, YYEEEE. V lost 0 bases and J lost 2, with 10 bases in between. The CDR3 spans 15 residues. The CDR3 DNA reads TGTGCCAGCAGCTTGGGGGCGGTGAACACAGATACGCAGTATTTT. Translating it yields CASSLGAVNTDTQYF. Full variable domain (remainder filled in from reference TRBV5-6 and TRBJ2-3): DAGVTQSPTHLIKTRGQQVTLRCSPKSGHDTVSWYQQALGQGPQFIFQYYEEEERQRGNFPDRFSGHQFPNYSSELNVNALLLGDSALYLCASSLGAVNTDTQYFGPGTRLTVL.

This clonotype appeared a few times. The chain employs TRBV5-1 and TRBJ2-5; 7 bases align to TRBD1. The CDR3 consists of 15 residues. V dropped 6 bases and J dropped 0; count of bases not matched to a gene: 8. The germline V gene encodes CDR1 SGHRS and CDR2 YFSETQ. CDR3 nucleotide sequence: TGCGCCAGCAAACAAGGGACAGCCGACCAAGAGACCCAGTACTTC. The encoded protein is CASKQGTADQETQYF.

V and J are TRBV29-1 and TRBJ1-2, with D uncertain. Germline assignment: CDR1 SQVTM and CDR2 ANQGSEA. This CDR3 is 14 amino acids long. V was shortened by 0 bases and J by 3 bases, with 11 bases between the two germline ends. Written as DNA, the CDR3 is TGCAGCGTTGAAGAGGGAGGGAGGCACTATGGCTACACCTTC. This translates into CSVEEGGRHYGYTF.

This clonotype was seen only a few times. The chain's CDR3 is CASSQRDRETQYF. In DNA, the CDR3 is TGTGCCAGCAGCCAGCGGGACCGAGAGACCCAGTACTTC. This sequence joins TRBV9 and TRBJ2-5, with 7 bases lining up with TRBD2. Germline CDR1 is SGDLS and CDR2 is YYNGEE. The CDR3 runs 13 residues. The V and J ends lost 4 bases and 4 bases, in that order; junction bases with no gene match: 4.

The table lists this clonotype with a few counts. V and J are TRBV29-1 and TRBJ2-1; maybe TRBD2 (6 bases). Germline loops: CDR1 SQVTM, CDR2 ANQGSEA. CDR3 length: 12 amino acids. Trimming stripped 7 bases from V and 6 bases from J, with 13 bases between. Written as DNA, the CDR3 is TGCAGCGCCGGAGGGGAATTCAATGAGCAGTTCTTC. As protein: CSAGGEFNEQFF.

The chain uses TRBV20-1 and TRBJ2-1; D is unclear. Deletions cut 8 bases from V and 2 bases from J, with 10 bases between. CDR3 size: 12 residues. In germline, CDR1 is DFQATT, CDR2 SNEGSKA (reference sequence). The CDR3 coding sequence is TGCAGTCCATTTGGAACCTACAATGAGCAGTTCTTC. Its translation: CSPFGTYNEQFF.

The CDR3 coding sequence is TGTGCCAGCAGCCTCATAGGCCATGGGGACACTGAAGCTTTCTTT. This gives the protein CASSLIGHGDTEAFF. V gene TRBV14 combines with J gene TRBJ1-1; no reliable D call. The germline V gene encodes CDR1 SGHDN and CDR2 FVKESK. V was trimmed by 4 bases and J by 3 bases, leaving 15 bases between them. The CDR3 contains 15 residues. The complete variable domain, with remaining parts taken from reference TRBV14 and TRBJ1-1, reads EAGVTQFPSHSVIEKGQTVTLRCDPISGHDNLYWYRRVMGKEIKFLLHFVKESKQDESGMPNNRFLAERTGGTYSTLKVQPAELEDSGVYFCASSLIGHGDTEAFFGQGTRLTVV.

This chain connects TRBV24-1 to TRBJ2-3; 10 bases match TRBD2. Germline V gene sequence: CDR1 KGHDR, CDR2 SFDVKD. Trimming cost V 3 bases and J 6 bases; bases outside gene matches: 8. The CDR3 consists of 16 residues. The DNA for the CDR3 is TGTGCCACCAGTGATCCCGCCTTACTAGCGGGGGATACGCAGTATTTT. It specifies CATSDPALLAGDTQYF.

The rearrangement joins TRBV5-1 to TRBJ2-1; the D gene is possibly TRBD2 (6 bases). CDR3 length equals 14 residues. Germline lookup yields CDR1 SGHRS and CDR2 YFSETQ. V lost 4 bases and J 9 bases, leaving 17 bases between the germline ends. The CDR3 sequence: CASSPSTRNSEQFF. DNA for the CDR3: TGCGCCAGCAGCCCTTCGACTAGAAACTCTGAGCAGTTCTTC.

The chain links TRBV5-5 to TRBJ1-2; 8 bases fit TRBD1. CDR3 size: 13 residues. V dropped 5 bases and J dropped 8; count of bases not matched to a gene: 8. Germline V CDR1 and CDR2: SGHKS, YYEKEE (reference sequence). The DNA of the CDR3 is TGTGCCAGCAGTTATGGGACAGGTCACGGCTACACCTTC. Translating gives CASSYGTGHGYTF.

Many counts were recorded for this clonotype. Mismatch with germline at one junction end may stem from a read error. V is TRBV5-1 and J is TRBJ2-2; 7 positions agree with TRBD1. CDR1 and CDR2 from the germline V gene are SGHRS and YFSETQ. There are 15 residues in the CDR3. The CDR3 reads CASSFGTANTGELFF. In DNA form, the CDR3 reads TGTGCCAGCAGTTTCGGGACAGCGAACACCGGGGAGCTGTTTTTT.

This clonotype was detected only a few times. This rearrangement joins TRBV21-1 to TRBJ2-3; TRBD2, the D gene given by the table, was not confirmed from the DNA. TRBV21-1 is a pseudogene. This CDR3 is 14 amino acids long. The CDR3 nucleotides are TGTGCCAGGGGACTAGCGGATATCACAGATACGCAGTATTTT. Its translation is CARGLADITDTQYF.

This clonotype was seen a few times. V and J are TRBV10-3 and TRBJ1-1, with D possibly matching TRBD1 (5 bases). The ends were cut back, 0 bases at V and 4 bases at J, with 6 bases in the middle. The CDR3 has 13 amino acids. CDR1 and CDR2 (germline): ENHRY, SYGVKD. DNA of the CDR3: TGTGCCATCAGTGAGTCGGGACCCACTGAAGCTTTCTTT. Translation: CAISESGPTEAFF.

This clonotype was counted a few times. V is TRBV27 and J is TRBJ2-7, with TRBD2 matching over 8 bases. Germline loops: CDR1 MNHEY, CDR2 SMNVEV (reference sequence). This CDR3 region has 15 residues. V trimming: 6 bases; J trimming: 2 bases; junction bases outside the gene matches: 9. In nucleotides, the CDR3 is TGTGCCAGCAGAGGCGGGGGGCGAAACACCTACGAGCAGTACTTC. Encoded protein: CASRGGGRNTYEQYF.

The chain has TRBV29-1 and TRBJ2-3; 7 bases line up with TRBD2. Trimming removed 7 bases from V and 5 bases from J; junction bases left unmatched: 9. The CDR3 contains 13 residues. Germline V CDR1 and CDR2: SQVTM, ANQGSEA. The DNA for the CDR3 is TGCAGCGCCGAGGGAGGGGAGATAGATACGCAGTATTTT. This codes for CSAEGGEIDTQYF.

This clonotype appeared a few times. The chain combines TRBV4-3 with TRBJ1-3, with D perhaps matching TRBD1 (6 bases). Germline CDR1 LGHNA, CDR2 YSLEER. This CDR3 is built from 14 residues. The V end was cut by 6 bases, the J end by 2 bases, with 11 bases between. The DNA of the CDR3 is TGCGCCAGCAGTATAACAGGGACTGGAAACACCATATATTTT. This sequence encodes CASSITGTGNTIYF.

The chain recombines TRBV7-8 with TRBJ2-3; D not resolved. Germline assignment: CDR1 SGHVS and CDR2 FQNEAQ. V lost 7 bases and J 0 bases, leaving 11 bases between the germline ends. The CDR3 totals 14 residues. The DNA for the CDR3 is TGTGCCAGCACCCCTCATGGGAGCACAGATACGCAGTATTTT. Its protein product is CASTPHGSTDTQYF.

This clonotype was seen a few times. The chain recombines TRBV12-3 or TRBV12-4 with TRBJ2-3, with TRBD1 identical over 9 bases. V gave up 6 bases and J gave up 2 bases; unmatched junction bases: 12. The CDR3 has 17 residues. Here the CDR3 reads CASSYPGTGLVTDTQYF. The CDR3 DNA reads as TGTGCCAGCAGCTATCCCGGGACAGGGCTGGTCACAGATACGCAGTATTTT.

In this sample, this clonotype turned up a few times. The rearrangement links TRBV11-1 to TRBJ2-3; TRBD2 agrees at 14 bases. CDR1 SGHAT and CDR2 FQDESV come from the germline V gene (reference sequence). The CDR3 spans 18 residues. The V and J ends lost 4 bases and 4 bases, in that order; junction bases with no gene match: 10. CDR3 region: CASSSGTSGRSSADTQYF. The CDR3 DNA reads TGTGCCAGCAGCTCTGGGACTAGCGGGAGAAGTTCCGCAGATACGCAGTATTTT.

This clonotype was counted a few times. V usage is TRBV29-1 and J usage is TRBJ2-5; tentatively, D is TRBD1 (6 bases). Germline CDR1 and CDR2: SQVTM and ANQGSEA. The CDR3 length is 14 residues. V shed 1 base and J shed 3 bases, with 12 bases lying between them. CDR3 in DNA: TGCAGCGTTGAAGTAGGGGGTTCGGAAGAGACCCAGTACTTC. It specifies CSVEVGGSEETQYF. The variable domain in full, completed from reference TRBV29-1 and TRBJ2-5, reads SAVISQKPSRDICQRGTSLTIQCQVDSQVTMMFWYRQQPGQSLTLIATANQGSEATYESGFVIDKFPISRPNLTFSTLTVSNMSPEDSSIYLCSVEVGGSEETQYFGPGTRLLVL.

The V gene is TRBV12-3 or TRBV12-4, the J gene TRBJ1-1; D possibly corresponds to TRBD1 (6 bases). The germline V and J ends were trimmed by 0 bases and 4 bases, with 12 bases remaining between them. The length of the CDR3 is 15 residues. CDR3 DNA: TGTGCCAGCAGTTTAGCCCAGGGGCTGATCACTGAAGCTTTCTTT. Translating it yields CASSLAQGLITEAFF.

This clonotype turned up a few times. The chain recombines TRBV7-9 with TRBJ1-1; D gene ambiguous. This CDR3 is 14 amino acids long. Per the germline V gene, CDR1 is SEHNR and CDR2 is FQNEAQ (reference sequence). V shed 0 bases and J shed 5 bases, with 10 bases lying between them. The CDR3 reads CASSLAVGVTEAFF. In nucleotides, the CDR3 is TGTGCCAGCAGCTTAGCGGTCGGGGTAACTGAAGCTTTCTTT.

There are a few counts of this clonotype. The chain links TRBV11-2 to TRBJ1-1, with 7 bases identical to TRBD1. V shed 1 base, J shed 3 bases, and the junction held 8 bases outside the gene matches. Germline V gene lookup returns CDR1 SGHAT and CDR2 FQNNGV. The CDR3 extends over 16 amino acids. Written as DNA, the CDR3 is TGTGCCAGCAGCTTAGCCCGGACAGGCCGGGACACTGAAGCTTTCTTT. Its protein is CASSLARTGRDTEAFF.